A single T cell receptor beta chain is shown here with its context. The sample holds one count of this clone. Its recognized antigen is unknown. Base quality data are lacking; no much larger clone is found one base away. Via the germline V gene (reference sequence), CDR1 is SEHNR and CDR2 FQNEAQ. The junction shows trimming of 5 bases on V and 7 bases on J, plus 15 bases between the germline ends. From its cysteine to its phenylalanine, the CDR3 spans 14 amino acids. The entry retains the CDR3 DNA only, 42 bases that are in frame from base 1. Separate from the approximately 700-subject first cohort, the validation cohort of about 110 subjects was the group to which the donors belonged. The data were obtained in a study of cytomegalovirus exposure and HLA in healthy donors (TCRdb year 2017). About the investigation overall: A later analysis indicated that the roughly 130 validation repertoires were generated on the platform also employed for the approximately 690 repertoires of the first cohort. The study aimed to test whether cataloging public T cell receptors could reveal signatures of past pathogen exposure. In addition to the first cohort of roughly 700 subjects, a separate validation cohort of about 120 different subjects was used. The study combined high-throughput TCR immunosequencing, statistical association of individual TCRs with disease status, and machine learning to predict cytomegalovirus infection status. Results the study describes overall, beyond this receptor: The authors suggested that the approach could potentially be generalized to other disease states and immunological phenotypes. In vitro tests confirmed that a few of the cytomegalovirus-associated TCR beta chains recognize cytomegalovirus antigens. The validation cohort had no HLA typing available for a later analysis, so co-occurrence within that cohort was assessed over all 130 or so repertoires. The classifier was reported to diagnose cytomegalovirus status with high specificity and sensitivity in both the original cohort and the validation cohort. Most TCR sequences were seen in very few donors, while some public TCRs were found in many individuals. The study listed over 150 TCR beta chains as associated with cytomegalovirus. In a later analysis, TCRs clustered in the first cohort were found to also tend to co-occur in the approximately 120 validation repertoires, with 94% of cluster scores above 0.

Library construction relied on the immunoSEQ multiplex PCR assay. From the authors' description of their analysis: To diagnose cytomegalovirus status from the catalog of TCR beta chain sequences, a statistical classification framework was built. TCRdb obtained this table from immuneACCESS and retained in-frame rearrangements with V and J assigned. These tables miss some clones; where compared with another copy, unresolved V genes account for less than half of the shortfall, and the remainder is unexplained. That table furnishes V, J and clone size, whereas the DNA furnished D and trimming. The sample includes some 120,000 clones, with 89% observed a single time. The ten largest account for around 1.2% of the sample.

The sequence was obtained from a woman younger than 35 in good health and CMV-seronegative. The chain is made from TRBV7-9 and TRBJ2-1, with TRBD2 as a weak D call on 5 bases. The material sequenced was PBMCs. The CDR3 reads CASSPSPGGNEQFF. The nucleotides read TGTGCCAGCAGCCCCTCCCCCGGCGGGAATGAGCAGTTCTTC.